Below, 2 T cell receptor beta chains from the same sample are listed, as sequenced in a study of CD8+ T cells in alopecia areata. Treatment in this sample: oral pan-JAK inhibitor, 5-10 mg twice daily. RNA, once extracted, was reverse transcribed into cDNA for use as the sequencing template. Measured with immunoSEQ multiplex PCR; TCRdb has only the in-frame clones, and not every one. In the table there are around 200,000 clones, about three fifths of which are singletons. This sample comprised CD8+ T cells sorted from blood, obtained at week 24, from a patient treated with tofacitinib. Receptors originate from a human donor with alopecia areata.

For the CDR3, the DNA is TGTGCCAGCAGTGAAGTGAACACCGGGGAGCTGTTTTTT. Its translation is CASSEVNTGELFF. This chain links TRBV2 with TRBJ2-2; D is ambiguous. This CDR3 comprises 13 residues. Germline V gene lookup returns CDR1 SNHLY and CDR2 FYNNEI. V was trimmed by 1 base and J by 1 base, leaving 1 base between them.

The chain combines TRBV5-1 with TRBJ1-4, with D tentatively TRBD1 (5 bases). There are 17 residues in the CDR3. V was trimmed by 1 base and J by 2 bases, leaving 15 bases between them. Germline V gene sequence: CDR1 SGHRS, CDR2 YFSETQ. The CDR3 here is CASSLSGRLTTNEKLFF. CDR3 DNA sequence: TGCGCCAGCAGCTTGTCAGGGAGGCTGACGACTAATGAAAAACTGTTTTTT.